These 25 T cell receptor beta chains originate from one sample sequenced in a study of CXCR3-negative and CXCR3-positive naive CD8 T cells. UMI-labeled 5' RACE yielded the TRB cDNA libraries. From the 5' RACE reads, TCRdb lists one entry per CDR3 protein and no DNA. This listing includes about 43,000 distinct CDR3 sequences. Sample: memory CD8+ T cells from blood. The receptors were sampled from a human donor in good health. Some clones in this sample may be carry-over from other donors' samples.

The chain couples TRBV6-6 to TRBJ2-7; TCRdb reports TRBD2, a call that lacks DNA to check it against. This CDR3 has 20 residues. The germline gives CDR1 MNHNY, CDR2 SVGAGI (reference sequence). The CDR3 region is CASSYPRRVAGNPYSYEQYF.

The chain recombines TRBV20-1 with TRBJ2-7; TCRdb picks TRBD2, but there is no DNA to check that call. Per the germline V gene, CDR1 is DFQATT and CDR2 is SNEGSKA (reference sequence). The CDR3 extends over 14 amino acids. CDR3: CTGTSGGLAYEQYF.

The J gene is TRBJ1-1, the V gene TRBV6-2 or TRBV6-3. This CDR3 has 16 residues. The germline V gene has CDR1 MNHEY and CDR2 SVGEGT. This CDR3 reads CASSYPLGMADTEAFF.

This chain connects TRBV19 to TRBJ1-5. This CDR3 contains 13 residues. Looked up from germline, CDR1 is LNHDA and CDR2 is SQIVND (reference sequence). The CDR3 protein is CASVNWGNQPQHF.

The rearrangement joins TRBV25-1 to TRBJ2-7; TCRdb indicates TRBD2, and absent DNA this call remains unverified. The CDR3 has 12 residues. The germline V gene has CDR1 MGHDK and CDR2 SYGVNS. The CDR3 is CASEGTFYEQYF.

The chain joins TRBV7-2 to TRBJ2-7. Germline CDR1 reads SGHTA; CDR2 reads FQGNSA. The CDR3 is made up of 15 amino acids. CDR3: CASSLPTTAQVEQYF.

The genes are TRBV7-2 and TRBJ2-3; checking the TCRdb D call of TRBD2 is not possible without DNA. Germline CDR1 reads SGHTA; CDR2 reads FQGNSA. The CDR3 loop spans 16 amino acids. CDR3 in amino acids: CASSLLAGGPTDTQYF.

The chain is built from TRBV9 and TRBJ1-2. The CDR3 has 13 residues. Germline loops: CDR1 SGDLS, CDR2 YYNGEE. This CDR3 is CASSEGGEYGYTF.

V usage is TRBV2 and J usage is TRBJ2-3. This CDR3 region has 15 residues. CDR1 and CDR2 (germline): SNHLY, FYNNEI. CDR3 sequence: CASSRTTGGTDTQYF.

This chain uses TRBV5-1 with TRBJ1-2. In germline, CDR1 is SGHRS, CDR2 YFSETQ. This CDR3 is 15 amino acids long. The chain's CDR3 is CASSPRGDGSYGYTF.

The chain carries TRBV27 and TRBJ2-5. Germline V gene data show CDR1 as MNHEY and CDR2 as SMNVEV (reference sequence). The CDR3 is 13 amino acids. The CDR3 is CASGGYSAETQYF.

V and J are TRBV7-2 and TRBJ1-5; absent DNA, TCRdb's TRBD1 call cannot be checked. CDR3 size: 16 residues. Looked up from germline, CDR1 is SGHTA and CDR2 is FQGNSA. The CDR3 reads CASSLTGGFGNQPQHF.

This clonotype ranks as medium-sized in terms of frequency. This chain joins TRBV18 and TRBJ2-7; TCRdb selects TRBD1, and the lack of DNA leaves this call unchecked. The length of the CDR3 is 16 residues. CDR1 and CDR2 (germline): KGHSH, LQKENI. The CDR3 loop reads CASSGGTGGAVYEQYF.

This rearrangement joins TRBV12-3 or TRBV12-4 to TRBJ1-5; TCRdb proposes TRBD1, but this gene call is untestable without DNA. The CDR3 covers 15 residues. CDR3 sequence: CASSDTGTGIKPQHF.

The CDR3 here is CSASPPGRTTEAFF. The J gene is TRBJ1-1, the V gene TRBV20-1; with no DNA, the TCRdb D assignment of TRBD1 cannot be verified. CDR1 is DFQATT, CDR2 SNEGSKA, per germline (reference sequence). The CDR3 runs 14 residues.

J is TRBJ2-2 and V is TRBV24-1; TCRdb gives TRBD1 as the D gene, but with no DNA this cannot be confirmed. The CDR3 is made up of 14 amino acids. Germline V gene lookup returns CDR1 KGHDR and CDR2 SFDVKD. CDR3 amino acids: CATRDRGDTGELFF.

The CDR3: CATSTVGATDTQYF. This sequence joins TRBV6-2 or TRBV6-3 and TRBJ2-3; without DNA, the TCRdb call of TRBD1 cannot be checked. CDR3 length: 14 residues. CDR1 is MNHEY and CDR2 is SVGEGT in the germline V gene.

CDR3 in amino acids: CASSQVQRGYNEQFF. The chain recombines TRBV4-1 with TRBJ2-1; the TCRdb call, TRBD2, lacks DNA for checking. The CDR3 consists of 15 residues. From germline, CDR1 is MGHRA and CDR2 YSYEKL.

The V and J genes are TRBV12-3 or TRBV12-4 and TRBJ2-1; TCRdb outputs TRBD2, but without DNA this stays unchecked. CDR3 length: 14 amino acids. The CDR3 protein is CASSLKELANEQFF.

The gene calls are TRBV7-6 and TRBJ1-6. The CDR3 sequence is 15 residues long. Germline values: CDR1 SGHVS, CDR2 FNYEAQ. This CDR3 is CASSLGSSYNSPLHF.

CDR3 loop: CSVPGGGDYEQYF. The J gene is TRBJ2-7, the V gene TRBV29-1; with no DNA, the TCRdb D assignment of TRBD1 cannot be verified. Germline loops: CDR1 SQVTM, CDR2 ANQGSEA. There are 13 residues in the CDR3.

The chain uses TRBV14 and TRBJ1-2. Germline V gene lookup returns CDR1 SGHDN and CDR2 FVKESK. The CDR3 contains 15 residues. The CDR3 spells CASSQGGIPLNGYTF. The full variable domain, rest sourced from reference TRBV14 and TRBJ1-2, is EAGVTQFPSHSVIEKGQTVTLRCDPISGHDNLYWYRRVMGKEIKFLLHFVKESKQDESGMPNNRFLAERTGGTYSTLKVQPAELEDSGVYFCASSQGGIPLNGYTFGSGTRLTVV.

The rearrangement links TRBV4-2 to TRBJ2-2; the TRBD1 assignment by TCRdb is unverifiable without DNA. This CDR3 region has 16 residues. The germline V gene encodes CDR1 LGHNA and CDR2 YNFKEQ. CDR3 amino acids: CTSSQVRDSYTGELFF.

The chain combines TRBV7-9 with TRBJ2-5; the D call from TCRdb, TRBD2, cannot be confirmed without DNA. CDR3 length equals 15 residues. Per the germline V gene, CDR1 is SEHNR and CDR2 is FQNEAQ (reference sequence). CDR3 loop: CASNAGDPRGETQYF.

This chain connects TRBV5-4 to TRBJ1-2. Germline CDR1 reads SGHNT; CDR2 reads YYREEE (reference sequence). The CDR3 is 14 residues long. The CDR3 protein is CASSLGPEDYGYTF.